This T cell receptor beta chain was recovered during a study of early T cells in non-severe SARS-CoV-2 infection. Looking at the study overall: Bulk RNA from unsorted whole blood was sequenced; chains were unpaired.

Separate cDNA molecules each had unique molecular identifiers attached to them. Each CDR3 protein gets one entry after TCRdb re-called the 5' RACE reads with MiXCR. The data contain more than 25,000 distinct CDR3 sequences, about 5.7% of them singletons. General study findings and limits: Lookups in VDJdb leaned toward anti-spike CD8 responses and missed private and CD4 specificities.

The CDR3 consists of 12 residues. Trimming removed 6 bases from V and 5 bases from J, with 14 bases in between. In germline, CDR1 is SQVTM, CDR2 ANQGSEA. The table lists this clonotype with many counts. Its antigen is unknown. Input material: whole blood. This clonotype was obtained from an adult who was a healthcare worker with PCR-confirmed SARS-CoV-2 infection or an uninfected control (not recorded which). The chain links TRBV29-1 to TRBJ2-7; D is possibly TRBD1 or TRBD2 (5 bases each). Here the CDR3 DNA reads TGCAGCGTGCTCTACCAGGGAGACGAGCAGTACTTC. Protein product: CSVLYQGDEQYF.